A selection of T cell receptor beta chains follows, all from one sample in a study of beta chain features in type 1 diabetes. Produced via immunoSEQ multiplex PCR; TCRdb's table is partial and in-frame only. This sample has about 360,000 clones, with over 10% found just once. What was sequenced was naive CD4+ T cells from blood. These receptors came from a man between 18 and 29 years old in good health. Each CDR3 is given with its conserved first and last residue. The order of the fields is CDR3 length, V gene, J gene, clone size, D gene, CDR3 DNA, CDR3 protein. A D gene is named only where the DNA matches it firmly. Not every row has a clone size; where given, it reads once, few, many or a size class.

len: 13; v_gene: TRBV7-9; j_gene: TRBJ2-7; abundance: .; d_gene: TRBD2; CDR3nt: TGTGCCAGCAGCCCTAGCGGGAGTAACGAGCAGTACTTC; CDR3aa: CASSPSGSNEQYF
len: 16; v_gene: TRBV15; j_gene: TRBJ1-4; abundance: few; d_gene: TRBD1; CDR3nt: TGTGCCACCAGCAGAGACAAGGGGGCGGCTAATGAAAAACTGTTTTTT; CDR3aa: CATSRDKGAANEKLFF
len: 16; v_gene: TRBV19; j_gene: TRBJ2-7; abundance: .; d_gene: TRBD2; CDR3nt: TGTGCCAGTTTGTTGAGGCTAGCGGGAGCCTACTACGAGCAGTACTTC; CDR3aa: CASLLRLAGAYYEQYF
len: 17; v_gene: TRBV30; j_gene: TRBJ1-1; abundance: .; d_gene: .; CDR3nt: TGTGCCTGGAGTGTTGCACAAGAAGGGACTGACAGCACTGAAGCTTTCTTT; CDR3aa: CAWSVAQEGTDSTEAFF
len: 15; v_gene: TRBV29-1; j_gene: TRBJ2-7; abundance: few; d_gene: TRBD1; CDR3nt: TGCAGCTCTGCGCTGGGGACAGGGGAGGGGTACGAGCAGTACTTC; CDR3aa: CSSALGTGEGYEQYF
len: 14; v_gene: TRBV9; j_gene: TRBJ2-5; abundance: few; d_gene: .; CDR3nt: TGTGCCAGCAGCGTACTAGTGGGGGGAGAGACCCAGTACTTC; CDR3aa: CASSVLVGGETQYF
len: 13; v_gene: TRBV29-1; j_gene: TRBJ1-5; abundance: .; d_gene: .; CDR3nt: TGCAGCGTCGCCGGACAGAGCAATCAGCCCCAGCATTTT; CDR3aa: CSVAGQSNQPQHF
len: 14; v_gene: TRBV4-2; j_gene: TRBJ1-5; abundance: .; d_gene: .; CDR3nt: TGTGCCAGCAGCCAAGTGAGGAATGATCAGCCCCAGCATTTT; CDR3aa: CASSQVRNDQPQHF
len: 15; v_gene: TRBV28; j_gene: TRBJ2-7; abundance: few; d_gene: .; CDR3nt: TGTGCCAGCACCCAAACAGGGATAGCTCAGCACGAGCAGTACTTC; CDR3aa: CASTQTGIAQHEQYF
len: 15; v_gene: TRBV7-2; j_gene: TRBJ2-4; abundance: .; d_gene: .; CDR3nt: TGTGCCAGCAGCTTAACTAGCCTCGTCGGAAACATTCAGTACTTC; CDR3aa: CASSLTSLVGNIQYF
len: 12; v_gene: TRBV28; j_gene: TRBJ1-5; abundance: .; d_gene: .; CDR3nt: TGTGCCAGCAGTTTACCGAATCAGCCCCAGCATTTT; CDR3aa: CASSLPNQPQHF
len: 15; v_gene: TRBV2; j_gene: TRBJ1-6; abundance: few; d_gene: .; CDR3nt: TGTGCCAGCAGCCTAAGGGAGTTACGAAATTCACCCCTCCACTTT; CDR3aa: CASSLRELRNSPLHF
len: 13; v_gene: TRBV4-2; j_gene: TRBJ1-2; abundance: .; d_gene: .; CDR3nt: TGTGCCAGCAGCCCAAGCAATCGCTATGGCTACACCTTC; CDR3aa: CASSPSNRYGYTF
len: 17; v_gene: TRBV11-2; j_gene: TRBJ2-4; abundance: few; d_gene: .; CDR3nt: TGTGCCAGCAGCTTAGTAGGGGGACGGGCAGCCAAAAACATTCAGTACTTC; CDR3aa: CASSLVGGRAAKNIQYF
len: 15; v_gene: TRBV7-6; j_gene: TRBJ2-1; abundance: .; d_gene: .; CDR3nt: TGTGCCAGCAGCCCCGGGACACGTTCCTTCAATGAGCAGTTCTTC; CDR3aa: CASSPGTRSFNEQFF
len: 18; v_gene: TRBV9; j_gene: TRBJ2-3; abundance: .; d_gene: .; CDR3nt: TGTGCCAGCAGCTCGGGGGGTATGCTGGGAACAGGGACAGATACGCAGTATTTT; CDR3aa: CASSSGGMLGTGTDTQYF
len: 16; v_gene: TRBV9; j_gene: TRBJ2-3; abundance: .; d_gene: TRBD1; CDR3nt: TGTGCCAGCAGCCAAAGACAGGGAATGAGTACAGATACGCAGTATTTT; CDR3aa: CASSQRQGMSTDTQYF
len: 14; v_gene: TRBV4-3; j_gene: TRBJ1-4; abundance: few; d_gene: .; CDR3nt: TGCGCCAGCAGCCTTGGACTGAGTAATGAAAAACTGTTTTTT; CDR3aa: CASSLGLSNEKLFF
len: 15; v_gene: TRBV29-1; j_gene: TRBJ1-4; abundance: .; d_gene: .; CDR3nt: TGCAGCGTTGGGATCGGGGGGACAACTAATGAAAAACTGTTTTTT; CDR3aa: CSVGIGGTTNEKLFF
len: 14; v_gene: TRBV9; j_gene: TRBJ2-3; abundance: .; d_gene: .; CDR3nt: TGTGCCAGCAGCGTGACGGGAGCCCCAGATACGCAGTATTTT; CDR3aa: CASSVTGAPDTQYF
len: 16; v_gene: TRBV28; j_gene: TRBJ2-1; abundance: few; d_gene: .; CDR3nt: TGTGCCAGCAGCAGGACGGACTACCACTCCTACAATGAGCAGTTCTTC; CDR3aa: CASSRTDYHSYNEQFF
len: 12; v_gene: TRBV28; j_gene: TRBJ2-2; abundance: few; d_gene: .; CDR3nt: TGTGCCAGCAGTCGAGGCACCGGGGAGCTGTTTTTT; CDR3aa: CASSRGTGELFF
len: 16; v_gene: TRBV11-2; j_gene: TRBJ2-7; abundance: .; d_gene: .; CDR3nt: TGTGCCAGCAGCTTAGAGTCGGGGGTAGCCCCCTACGAGCAGTACTTC; CDR3aa: CASSLESGVAPYEQYF
len: 16; v_gene: TRBV29-1; j_gene: TRBJ2-3; abundance: .; d_gene: .; CDR3nt: TGCAGCGTTGATACACCCCGAACAATTAGCACAGATACGCAGTATTTT; CDR3aa: CSVDTPRTISTDTQYF
len: 15; v_gene: TRBV7-9; j_gene: TRBJ2-2; abundance: few; d_gene: TRBD2; CDR3nt: TGTGCCAGCAGAGGACTAGCGGGAAAAACCGGGGAGCTGTTTTTT; CDR3aa: CASRGLAGKTGELFF
len: 14; v_gene: TRBV4-3; j_gene: TRBJ1-4; abundance: .; d_gene: TRBD1; CDR3nt: TGCGCCAGCAGCCAGGGACAGGGGAATGAAAAACTGTTTTTT; CDR3aa: CASSQGQGNEKLFF
len: 14; v_gene: TRBV7-2; j_gene: TRBJ1-1; abundance: few; d_gene: .; CDR3nt: TGTGCCAGCAGGCCAGCCAGGGGCAGCACTGAAGCTTTCTTT; CDR3aa: CASRPARGSTEAFF
len: 12; v_gene: TRBV11-1; j_gene: TRBJ2-7; abundance: .; d_gene: .; CDR3nt: TGTGCCAGCAGCTCCCTTAACTACGAGCAGTACTTC; CDR3aa: CASSSLNYEQYF
len: 15; v_gene: TRBV7-3; j_gene: TRBJ2-2; abundance: few; d_gene: TRBD1; CDR3nt: TGTGCCAGCAGCTCCGGGACAGGGAACACCGGGGAGCTGTTTTTT; CDR3aa: CASSSGTGNTGELFF
len: 14; v_gene: TRBV6-6; j_gene: TRBJ2-7; abundance: .; d_gene: TRBD1; CDR3nt: TGTGCCAGCAGTTCCCGCGGGACAGGGAACGAGCAGTACTTC; CDR3aa: CASSSRGTGNEQYF
len: 15; v_gene: TRBV11-2; j_gene: TRBJ2-1; abundance: .; d_gene: TRBD1; CDR3nt: TGTGCCAGCAGTTCCGGGACAGGGACGTCCAATGAGCAGTTCTTC; CDR3aa: CASSSGTGTSNEQFF
len: 16; v_gene: TRBV4-2; j_gene: TRBJ2-2; abundance: few; d_gene: TRBD1; CDR3nt: TGTGCCAGCAGCCCCCGGGACAGGGAAGGCGGCGGGGAGCTGTTTTTT; CDR3aa: CASSPRDREGGGELFF
len: 14; v_gene: TRBV19; j_gene: TRBJ2-1; abundance: few; d_gene: .; CDR3nt: TGTGCCAGTAGTATAGATAGACTAGTCTATGAGCAGTTCTTC; CDR3aa: CASSIDRLVYEQFF
len: 13; v_gene: TRBV7-3; j_gene: TRBJ2-5; abundance: few; d_gene: .; CDR3nt: TGTGCCAGCAGCTTACGAGTCCAAGAGACCCAGTACTTC; CDR3aa: CASSLRVQETQYF
len: 15; v_gene: TRBV10-3; j_gene: TRBJ2-3; abundance: few; d_gene: TRBD2; CDR3nt: TGTGCCATCAGGGGGACTAGCGGGAGCACAGATACGCAGTATTTT; CDR3aa: CAIRGTSGSTDTQYF
len: 14; v_gene: TRBV27; j_gene: TRBJ2-7; abundance: few; d_gene: TRBD2; CDR3nt: TGTGCCAGCAGTCCCCGGGGAGGGTCAGGGGAGCAGTACTTC; CDR3aa: CASSPRGGSGEQYF
len: 13; v_gene: TRBV5-1; j_gene: TRBJ1-2; abundance: few; d_gene: TRBD1; CDR3nt: TGCGCCAGCAGCGACACAGGGGAATCGGGCTACACCTTC; CDR3aa: CASSDTGESGYTF
len: 15; v_gene: TRBV9; j_gene: TRBJ2-1; abundance: .; d_gene: .; CDR3nt: TGTGCCAGCAGCCTAAGACAGGTAAACTACAATGAGCAGTTCTTC; CDR3aa: CASSLRQVNYNEQFF
len: 16; v_gene: TRBV5-1; j_gene: TRBJ2-1; abundance: few; d_gene: .; CDR3nt: TGCGCCAGCAGCTTGGTCGAGAGAGGGTCCTACAATGAGCAGTTCTTC; CDR3aa: CASSLVERGSYNEQFF
len: 14; v_gene: TRBV28; j_gene: TRBJ2-7; abundance: once; d_gene: TRBD2; CDR3nt: TGTGCCAGCATCCAGCGGGCTAGCGGCTACGAGCAGTACTTC; CDR3aa: CASIQRASGYEQYF
len: 18; v_gene: TRBV4-2; j_gene: TRBJ2-3; abundance: .; d_gene: TRBD2; CDR3nt: TGTGCCAGCAGCCAAAAACAGGGACTAGCGGCAAGCACAGATACGCAGTATTTT; CDR3aa: CASSQKQGLAASTDTQYF
len: 15; v_gene: TRBV6-5; j_gene: TRBJ2-1; abundance: few; d_gene: .; CDR3nt: TGTGCCACCTCCCCTTTCGCGGATCCGTACAATGAGCAGTTCTTC; CDR3aa: CATSPFADPYNEQFF
len: 15; v_gene: TRBV7-2; j_gene: TRBJ2-1; abundance: few; d_gene: .; CDR3nt: TGTGCCAGCAGCGTCCGGGGCGGGGACTACAATGAGCAGTTCTTC; CDR3aa: CASSVRGGDYNEQFF
len: 14; v_gene: TRBV10-3; j_gene: TRBJ1-1; abundance: .; d_gene: .; CDR3nt: TGTGCCATCAGAGGGGGGGGAGGTTGGACTGAAGCTTTCTTT; CDR3aa: CAIRGGGGWTEAFF
len: 12; v_gene: TRBV29-1; j_gene: TRBJ1-2; abundance: .; d_gene: .; CDR3nt: TGCAGCGCAGGGCCCGCCGACTATGGCTACACCTTC; CDR3aa: CSAGPADYGYTF